One and the same sample provided the 32 T cell receptor beta chains below, sequenced in a study of cytomegalovirus exposure and HLA in healthy donors. The PCR made use of 60 Vbeta and 13 Jbeta primers. Sequenced by immunoSEQ multiplex PCR; TCRdb stores in-frame clones only, minus some. The sample shows some 150,000 clones, around 84% of them seen only once. Input material: PBMCs. These receptors all stem from a man aged 40-55 years in good health and CMV-seropositive.

This chain connects TRBV7-9 to TRBJ1-3; 12 nucleotides line up with TRBD1. V was clipped by 5 bases and J by 0 bases; unmatched bases: 5. CDR1 and CDR2 (germline): SEHNR, FQNEAQ (reference sequence). This CDR3 comprises 17 residues. CDR3 protein: CASSPGTGGPSGNTIYF. CDR3 sequence (DNA): TGTGCCAGCAGCCCCGGGACAGGGGGCCCCTCTGGAAACACCATATATTTT.

This clone came up once. The rearrangement uses TRBV7-9 and TRBJ2-4, with a weak D call TRBD1 (6 bases). This CDR3 region has 11 residues. Trimming left V 4 bases short and J 13 bases short, with 11 bases between. The V gene's germline CDR1 is SEHNR and CDR2 FQNEAQ (reference sequence). For the CDR3, the DNA is TGTGCCAGCAGCTCCAGACAGGACCAGTACTTC. It is translated as CASSSRQDQYF.

For this clone: A read error may account for a junction end that differs from germline. This chain connects TRBV4-1 to TRBJ2-1; 16 bases align to TRBD2. CDR1 and CDR2 (germline): MGHRA, YSYEKL. The CDR3 has 17 amino acids. The DNA for the CDR3 is TGCGCCAGCAGACAAGGAGGGACTAGCGGGAGGGAGGATGAGCAGTTCTTC. It translates to CASRQGGTSGREDEQFF.

The chain combines TRBV7-9 with TRBJ1-1; D unclear. The germline CDR1 and CDR2 sequences are SEHNR and FQNEAQ (reference sequence). The CDR3 is made up of 13 amino acids. Trimming shortened V by 7 bases and J by 6 bases, and 15 bases separated the two germline ends. The CDR3: CASTLGFNPEAFF. For the CDR3, the DNA is TGTGCCAGCACTTTGGGCTTTAACCCTGAAGCTTTCTTT.

CDR3 bases: TGTGCCAGCAGCCCTAGCAGTTCGTCTCTTTATGGCTACACCTTC. It codes for CASSPSSSSLYGYTF. The chain carries TRBV9 and TRBJ1-2; D unresolved. Germline V CDR1 and CDR2: SGDLS, YYNGEE. CDR3 size: 15 residues. V shed 4 bases and J shed 5 bases, with 18 bases lying between them. Together with reference TRBV9 and TRBJ1-2, the CDR3 gives the full variable domain: DSGVTQTPKHLITATGQRVTLRCSPRSGDLSVYWYQQSLDQGLQFLIQYYNGEERAKGNILERFSAQQFPDLHSELNLSSLELGDSALYFCASSPSSSSLYGYTFGSGTRLTVV.

The V gene is TRBV27, the J gene TRBJ1-6; TRBD1 might be the D (6 bases). The germline V and J ends were trimmed by 3 bases and 4 bases, with 10 bases remaining between them. CDR3 length equals 15 residues. Germline loops: CDR1 MNHEY, CDR2 SMNVEV (reference sequence). The CDR3 reads CASSFRGQYNSPLHF. CDR3 bases: TGTGCCAGCAGTTTTAGAGGACAGTATAATTCACCCCTCCACTTT.

The chain carries TRBV7-2 and TRBJ2-3; the D gene is possibly TRBD1 (5 bases). The CDR3 is made up of 14 amino acids. Looked up from germline, CDR1 is SGHTA and CDR2 is FQGNSA. The V and J ends lost 5 bases and 3 bases respectively, with 12 bases between them. The CDR3 here is CASSEDIGTDTQYF. For the CDR3, the DNA is TGTGCCAGCAGCGAGGACATAGGGACAGATACGCAGTATTTT.

The rearrangement uses TRBV5-1 and TRBJ2-7; D possibly corresponds to TRBD2 (6 bases). The germline CDR1 and CDR2 sequences are SGHRS and YFSETQ. The CDR3 runs 18 residues. Trimming took off 4 bases at V and 3 bases at J, with 26 bases between the two ends. The CDR3 protein is CASSRQPRDSYQYYEQYF. The CDR3 DNA is TGCGCCAGCAGCCGGCAGCCTCGGGACTCCTATCAGTACTACGAGCAGTACTTC.

The rearrangement links TRBV18 to TRBJ2-5; D may be TRBD2 (6 bases). The CDR3 is 14 amino acids. Looked up from germline, CDR1 is KGHSH and CDR2 is LQKENI. The V gene lost 5 bases and the J gene lost 1 base, with 11 bases spanning the gap. The CDR3 region is CASSGAGVQETQYF. CDR3 bases: TGTGCCAGCTCAGGAGCGGGTGTCCAAGAGACCCAGTACTTC.

V is TRBV7-6 and J is TRBJ2-1, with D unclear. Germline loops: CDR1 SGHVS, CDR2 FNYEAQ. V lost 4 bases and J lost 15, with 16 bases in between. The CDR3 is 12 amino acids. CDR3 residues: CASSSIGSAAFF. CDR3 in DNA: TGTGCCAGCAGCTCAATAGGTAGTGCGGCGTTCTTC.

The V gene is TRBV7-2, the J gene TRBJ2-2, with 8 bases that match TRBD2. V trimming: 5 bases; J trimming: 5 bases; junction bases outside the gene matches: 7. CDR3 size: 15 residues. Germline CDR1 reads SGHTA; CDR2 reads FQGNSA. The CDR3 spells CASSSREGITGELFF. The CDR3, as DNA: TGTGCCAGCAGCAGCCGGGAGGGGATAACCGGGGAGCTGTTTTTT.

This sequence joins TRBV5-1 and TRBJ1-5; 9 bases are shared with TRBD1. This CDR3 comprises 14 residues. The V segment lost 4 bases and the J segment 7 bases; nucleotides outside the gene matches: 6. The germline V gene encodes CDR1 SGHRS and CDR2 YFSETQ. CDR3 in DNA: TGCGCCAGCAGCCCGGGACAGGGAGGCCAGCCCCAGCATTTT. This sequence encodes CASSPGQGGQPQHF. The complete variable domain, with remaining parts taken from reference TRBV5-1 and TRBJ1-5, reads KAGVTQTPRYLIKTRGQQVTLSCSPISGHRSVSWYQQTPGQGLQFLFEYFSETQRNKGNFPGRFSGRQFSNSRSEMNVSTLELGDSALYLCASSPGQGGQPQHFGDGTRLSIL.

This clone has more than one count but fewer than ten. CDR3: CASSLVVGGAGYNEQFF. The CDR3 region has the DNA TGTGCCAGCAGCTTAGTGGTTGGGGGAGCGGGCTACAATGAGCAGTTCTTC. This chain joins TRBV7-6 and TRBJ2-1; TRBD2 is a possible D gene (6 bases). This CDR3 spans 17 amino acids. V shed 1 base and J shed 3 bases, with 16 bases lying between them. Per the germline V gene, CDR1 is SGHVS and CDR2 is FNYEAQ.

This chain connects TRBV28 to TRBJ1-6; 8 bases align to TRBD1. The CDR3 covers 12 residues. The J segment lost 9 bases and the V segment lost 7 bases, leaving 2 bases of the junction unmatched. Germline-derived CDR1 and CDR2 are MDHEN and SYDVKM. CDR3 amino acids: CASTGGISPLHF. The CDR3 DNA sequence: TGTGCCAGCACAGGGGGCATTTCACCCCTCCACTTT.

CDR3 coding DNA: TGTGCCAGCAGTTTGGGACAGGGCGGTAACGAGCAGTTCTTC. Residues: CASSLGQGGNEQFF. The rearrangement links TRBV6-1 to TRBJ2-1; 9 bases map to TRBD1. The V and J ends lost 5 bases and 10 bases, in that order; junction bases with no gene match: 9. Germline-derived CDR1 and CDR2 are MNHNS and SASEGT. The CDR3 has 14 amino acids.

V gene TRBV9 combines with J gene TRBJ1-2; D is unclear. CDR1 is SGDLS and CDR2 is YYNGEE in the germline V gene. V gave up 3 bases and J gave up 5 bases, with 11 bases separating them. The CDR3 covers 13 residues. The CDR3 here is CASSGQAFYGYTF. The DNA of the CDR3 is TGTGCCAGCAGCGGCCAGGCGTTTTATGGCTACACCTTC.

The chain is built from TRBV5-1 and TRBJ2-7; 9 bases are a match to TRBD2. With 6 bases clipped from V and 4 bases from J, the junction kept 11 bases outside the gene matches. This CDR3 has 15 amino acids. In germline, CDR1 is SGHRS, CDR2 YFSETQ. This CDR3 is CASTPGAGGRYEQYF. In nucleotides, the CDR3 is TGCGCCAGCACGCCGGGGGCGGGAGGGCGGTACGAGCAGTACTTC.

The chain recombines TRBV4-2 with TRBJ2-1; 8 positions agree with TRBD1. CDR1 and CDR2 from the germline V gene are LGHNA and YNFKEQ. The V and J ends lost 7 bases and 9 bases, in that order; junction bases with no gene match: 5. The CDR3 has 12 amino acids. Here the CDR3 reads CASNNDRGEQFF. The DNA for the CDR3 is TGTGCCAGCAATAACGACAGGGGTGAGCAGTTCTTC.

The chain has TRBV7-2 and TRBJ2-3; D unclear. The CDR3 is made up of 14 amino acids. CDR1 is SGHTA, CDR2 FQGNSA, per germline. Trimming took 1 base from V and 2 from J, leaving 7 bases between them. CDR3 sequence: CASSLDSFTDTQYF. The CDR3 bases are TGTGCCAGCAGCTTAGACAGTTTCACAGATACGCAGTATTTT. The full variable domain, with the rest looked up from reference TRBV7-2 and TRBJ2-3, is GAGVSQSPSNKVTEKGKDVELRCDPISGHTALYWYRQSLGQGLEFLIYFQGNSAPDKSGLPSDRFSAERTGGSVSTLTIQRTQQEDSAVYLCASSLDSFTDTQYFGPGTRLTVL.

This chain connects TRBV28 to TRBJ2-1, with TRBD1 matching over 9 bases. Trimming removed 4 bases from V and 2 bases from J; junction bases left unmatched: 3. CDR1 is MDHEN, CDR2 SYDVKM, per germline. This CDR3 has 15 residues. CDR3 in amino acids: CASSYRGPTYNEQFF. The CDR3 nucleotides read TGTGCCAGCAGTTACAGGGGGCCGACCTACAATGAGCAGTTCTTC. The full variable domain, in which reference TRBV28 and TRBJ2-1 provide the parts outside the CDR3, is DVKVTQSSRYLVKRTGEKVFLECVQDMDHENMFWYRQDPGLGLRLIYFSYDVKMKEKGDIPEGYSVSREKKERFSLILESASTNQTSMYLCASSYRGPTYNEQFFGPGTRLTVL.

The chain employs TRBV7-2 and TRBJ1-4; a possible D gene is TRBD1 (6 bases). V dropped 2 bases and J dropped 6 bases, with 13 bases sitting between them. The germline V gene has CDR1 SGHTA and CDR2 FQGNSA. The CDR3 extends over 15 amino acids. DNA for the CDR3: TGTGCCAGCAGCTTAAGAGCGGGGGCCCATGAAAAACTGTTTTTT. Protein product: CASSLRAGAHEKLFF.

This clone was seen more than once but under ten times. V is TRBV4-2 and J is TRBJ2-5; 8 positions match TRBD2. The DNA matches TRBJ2-7 better at its end, which makes the J call doubtful. The germline CDR1 and CDR2 sequences are LGHNA and YNFKEQ. The CDR3 totals 14 residues. The CDR3 here is CASSQKRESYEQYF. As DNA, the CDR3 is TGTGCCAGCAGCCAAAAGCGGGAGAGCTACGAGCAGTACTTC.

V and J are TRBV19 and TRBJ1-5; D might be TRBD1 (5 bases). The CDR3 runs 14 residues. Per the germline V gene, CDR1 is LNHDA and CDR2 is SQIVND (reference sequence). V was pared by 3 bases and J by 5 bases, with 11 bases between. In DNA form, the CDR3 reads TGTGCCAGTAGTATCCAGGGTAGTTATCAGCCCCAGCATTTT. Encoded protein: CASSIQGSYQPQHF.

This clone was seen a single time. J is TRBJ2-5 and V is TRBV19; 8 nucleotides align to TRBD2. The CDR3 contains 15 residues. V was clipped by 5 bases and J by 2 bases; unmatched bases: 7. Per germline, CDR1 LNHDA and CDR2 SQIVND (reference sequence). The CDR3 sequence: CASSQAGGGQETQYF. The CDR3 DNA sequence: TGTGCCAGTAGTCAGGCCGGCGGGGGGCAAGAGACCCAGTACTTC.

This clone was seen a handful of times. The rearrangement joins TRBV4-3 to TRBJ2-7; D might be TRBD1 (5 bases). CDR1 is LGHNA and CDR2 is YSLEER in the germline V gene. Trimming cost V 0 bases and J 3 bases, with 15 bases left between them. The CDR3 is 16 amino acids. The CDR3 coding sequence is TGCGCCAGCAGCCAAGATCTTCAGGGTACAGTCTACGAGCAGTACTTC. The encoded protein is CASSQDLQGTVYEQYF.

V is TRBV5-5 and J is TRBJ2-1, with D unclear. CDR1 is SGHKS, CDR2 YYEKEE, per germline (reference sequence). Trimming left V 3 bases short and J 0 bases short, with 10 bases between. This CDR3 comprises 15 residues. In DNA form, the CDR3 reads TGTGCCAGCAGCTCGTCAGGTTACTCCTACAATGAGCAGTTCTTC. Its protein product is CASSSSGYSYNEQFF.

The rearrangement uses TRBV27 and TRBJ1-2; TRBD1 is a possible D gene (6 bases). CDR1 and CDR2 (germline): MNHEY, SMNVEV (reference sequence). The CDR3 contains 13 residues. Trimming shortened V by 8 bases and J by 7 bases, and 17 bases separated the two germline ends. In DNA form, the CDR3 reads TGTGCCAGCCAATTGGTGAAAGGGGGTGGCTACACCTTC. It codes for CASQLVKGGGYTF.

The chain is built from TRBV9 and TRBJ2-5, with TRBD1 matching over 7 bases. V was clipped by 4 bases and J by 2 bases; unmatched bases: 8. Germline V gives CDR1 SGDLS, CDR2 YYNGEE. CDR3 length: 15 residues. CDR3 residues: CASSSLGQDQETQYF. The CDR3 nucleotides read TGTGCCAGCAGCTCCTTAGGACAGGATCAAGAGACCCAGTACTTC.

The chain is built from TRBV2 and TRBJ2-7; a weak D match, TRBD1 (5 bases). V lost 6 bases to trimming and J lost 0 bases, with 12 bases between them. This CDR3 has 14 residues. Germline V gives CDR1 SNHLY, CDR2 FYNNEI. The CDR3 reads CASRAQGISYEQYF. CDR3 nucleotides: TGTGCCAGCAGGGCCCAGGGTATCTCCTACGAGCAGTACTTC.

This chain uses TRBV7-3 with TRBJ1-5, with a weak D call TRBD1 (5 bases). The CDR3 length is 13 residues. The V end was cut by 4 bases, the J end by 2 bases, with 6 bases between. The V gene's germline CDR1 is SGHTA and CDR2 FQGTGA. CDR3 DNA sequence: TGTGCCAGCAGCTCGGGGGGCAATCAGCCCCAGCATTTT. This codes for CASSSGGNQPQHF.

V and J are TRBV19 and TRBJ2-1; 7 positions agree with TRBD2. This CDR3 region has 16 residues. V gave up 6 bases and J gave up 0 bases; unmatched junction bases: 8. Germline V gene data show CDR1 as LNHDA and CDR2 as SQIVND (reference sequence). CDR3 sequence (DNA): TGTGCCAGTAGCCGGTCTGGACTAGGCTCCTACAATGAGCAGTTCTTC. Translated, it gives CASSRSGLGSYNEQFF.

The gene calls are TRBV19 and TRBJ1-1, with 11 bases identical to TRBD1. Germline loops: CDR1 LNHDA, CDR2 SQIVND (reference sequence). The junction had 6 bases not matched to a gene; V was cut back by 4 bases and J by 11 bases. The CDR3 covers 13 residues. CDR3 sequence reads: CASSSGQGAPAFF. The DNA for the CDR3 is TGTGCCAGTAGTAGCGGACAGGGGGCGCCGGCTTTCTTT.